The 20 T cell receptor beta chains below come from one sample, sequenced in a study of CD8 T cells in ankylosing spondylitis listed by TCRdb under 2017. The method behind the library was 5' RACE. The reads were generated on an Illumina HiSeq 2500. TCRdb reran the public reads through fastp at Q25 and MiXCR, keeping productive beta chains. For every CDR3 protein sequence, its rows merge into one entry that carries the most common genes and DNA. The sample table shows under 200,000 distinct CDR3 sequences, and 8.5% to 10% are seen once. The leading ten clones occupy about 14% of the sample. Sequences were obtained from blood, either unsorted or a sorted T cell fraction (not recorded which). All receptors come from a female donor with ankylosing spondylitis or in good health (not recorded which).

The sample holds many counts of this clonotype. The chain combines TRBV29-1 with TRBJ2-1; 10 bases are a match to TRBD2. Unmatched junction bases numbered 7, after V lost 2 bases and J lost 9 bases. Germline V gene data show CDR1 as SQVTM and CDR2 as ANQGSEA. The CDR3 spans 14 residues. The CDR3 here is CSVEWLAGGSEQFF. The CDR3 DNA reads TGCAGCGTTGAATGGTTAGCGGGAGGCAGTGAGCAGTTCTTC.

This clonotype has a handful of counts. The V gene is TRBV7-3, the J gene TRBJ1-2, with D possibly matching TRBD1 (5 bases). The CDR3 is 15 amino acids. CDR1 is SGHTA, CDR2 FQGTGA, per germline. Trimming removed 5 bases at V and 3 bases at J, with 16 bases between. This CDR3 is CASSPGRDGDYGYTF. DNA for the CDR3: TGTGCCAGCAGCCCTGGCCGGGACGGGGACTATGGCTACACCTTC.

There are a few counts of this clonotype. This sequence joins TRBV7-9 and TRBJ2-7, with a weak D call TRBD1 (5 bases). Trimming removed 5 bases at V and 2 bases at J, with 10 bases between. Germline V gene data show CDR1 as SEHNR and CDR2 as FQNEAQ (reference sequence). The CDR3 extends over 13 amino acids. CDR3 sequence reads: CASSQGSTYEQYF. The DNA for the CDR3 is TGTGCCAGCAGCCAGGGCTCGACCTACGAGCAGTACTTC. Full variable domain (remainder filled in from reference TRBV7-9 and TRBJ2-7): DTGVSQNPRHKITKRGQNVTFRCDPISEHNRLYWYRQTLGQGPEFLTYFQNEAQLEKSRLLSDRFSAERPKGSFSTLEIQRTEQGDSAMYLCASSQGSTYEQYFGPGTRLTVT.

This chain joins TRBV12-3 or TRBV12-4 and TRBJ1-5, with a tentative D call TRBD1 (6 bases). The V gene lost 3 bases and the J gene lost 3 bases, with 18 bases spanning the gap. There are 17 residues in the CDR3. This CDR3 is CASSFAPGTLDNQPQHF. CDR3 sequence (DNA): TGTGCCAGCAGTTTCGCCCCCGGGACACTTGACAATCAGCCCCAGCATTTT.

The sample holds a few counts of this clonotype. This chain uses TRBV20-1 with TRBJ1-1; 7 bases fit TRBD1. Germline V gene sequence: CDR1 DFQATT, CDR2 SNEGSKA (reference sequence). CDR3 length equals 13 residues. V lost 5 bases to trimming and J lost 0 bases; unmatched junction nucleotides: 3. The CDR3 loop is CSAAGTVNTEAFF. CDR3 DNA sequence: TGCAGTGCTGCAGGGACAGTGAACACTGAAGCTTTCTTT.

This clonotype has just a few counts. The chain joins TRBV9 to TRBJ2-2; D could derive from TRBD1 or TRBD2 (5 bases each). The CDR3 runs 17 residues. CDR1 is SGDLS, CDR2 YYNGEE, per germline. Trimming took 4 bases from V and 5 from J, leaving 21 bases between them. The CDR3 DNA is TGTGCCAGCAGCTTGCAGAGGGGACGCAATTCAACCGGGGAGCTGTTTTTT. It encodes CASSLQRGRNSTGELFF.

In nucleotides, the CDR3 is TGTGCCAGCAGTTACCCCTCCCCCGGGACAGGGGCATACGAGCAGTACTTC. It encodes CASSYPSPGTGAYEQYF. The chain couples TRBV6-5 to TRBJ2-7, with 10 bases matching TRBD1. The CDR3 is 17 amino acids. The trim removed 2 bases at V and 4 bases at J, leaving 11 bases unmatched. Germline V gene data show CDR1 as MNHEY and CDR2 as SVGAGI.

This clonotype occurred a few times. This rearrangement joins TRBV7-2 to TRBJ1-2; 7 bases map to TRBD1. This CDR3 spans 16 amino acids. The germline V gene has CDR1 SGHTA and CDR2 FQGNSA. After removal of 0 bases from V and 0 bases from J, the junction contained 4 bases not matched to a gene. CDR3 DNA: TGTGCCAGCAGCTTAGCCGCGACAGGGACTAACTATGGCTACACCTTC. This encodes CASSLAATGTNYGYTF.

At least ten counts were recorded for this clonotype. The gene calls are TRBV5-1 and TRBJ2-1, with D unclear. V dropped 1 base and J dropped 7 bases, with 6 bases sitting between them. The CDR3 is 12 amino acids. CDR1 is SGHRS, CDR2 YFSETQ, per germline. The CDR3 bases are TGCGCCAGCAGCTTGTACTTGAATGAGCAGTTCTTC. Residues: CASSLYLNEQFF. Filled out from reference TRBV5-1 and TRBJ2-1, the complete variable domain reads KAGVTQTPRYLIKTRGQQVTLSCSPISGHRSVSWYQQTPGQGLQFLFEYFSETQRNKGNFPGRFSGRQFSNSRSEMNVSTLELGDSALYLCASSLYLNEQFFGPGTRLTVL.

This clonotype was found many times. The chain carries TRBV21-1 and TRBJ1-2. TRBV21-1 is assigned pseudogene status. The CDR3 totals 13 residues. The CDR3 DNA follows: TGTGCCAGCAGCAGTGGGCAGGCGGATGGCTACACCTTC. It translates to CASSSGQADGYTF.

This rearrangement joins TRBV5-1 to TRBJ2-5; 10 bases match TRBD2. V trimming: 0 bases; J trimming: 5 bases; junction bases outside the gene matches: 7. The CDR3 length is 16 residues. In germline, CDR1 is SGHRS, CDR2 YFSETQ. CDR3 sequence: CASSLEASGSGETQYF. CDR3 nucleotide sequence: TGCGCCAGCAGCTTGGAGGCTAGCGGGAGCGGGGAGACCCAGTACTTC.

This chain links TRBV13 with TRBJ1-2, with unresolved D. The CDR3 is 12 amino acids. The V gene's germline CDR1 is PRHDT and CDR2 FYEKMQ (reference sequence). V lost 3 bases and J lost 9, with 11 bases in between. CDR3 DNA: TGTGCCAGCAGCTTTAGCCCCGGGAGCTACACCTTC. It translates to CASSFSPGSYTF.

This clonotype was seen at least ten times. The rearrangement uses TRBV5-1 and TRBJ1-2; the match to TRBD1 covers 9 bases. In germline, CDR1 is SGHRS, CDR2 YFSETQ. The CDR3 consists of 15 residues. V lost 3 bases and J lost 6; bases outside the gene matches: 9. As DNA, the CDR3 is TGCGCCAGCAGCTCAATGACAGGGGGGCGTAATGGCTACACCTTC. Amino acid sequence: CASSSMTGGRNGYTF.

The chain is built from TRBV30 and TRBJ2-2, with D hard to call. This CDR3 contains 13 residues. The germline gives CDR1 GTSNPN, CDR2 SVGIG (reference sequence). V was clipped by 0 bases and J by 5 bases, with 7 bases between them. The CDR3 reads CAWSVLGTGELFF. As DNA, the CDR3 is TGTGCCTGGAGTGTACTGGGGACCGGGGAGCTGTTTTTT. The full variable domain, with the rest looked up from reference TRBV30 and TRBJ2-2, is SQTIHQWPATLVQPVGSPLSLECTVEGTSNPNLYWYRQAAGRGLQLLFYSVGIGQISSEVPQNLSASRPQDRQFILSSKKLLLSDSGFYLCAWSVLGTGELFFGEGSRLTVL.

The sample holds a few counts of this clonotype. The chain carries TRBV5-6 and TRBJ2-1; possible D gene TRBD1, 6 bases. With 2 bases removed from V and 2 bases from J, the gap between germline ends came to 11 bases. Looked up from germline, CDR1 is SGHDT and CDR2 is YYEEEE. The CDR3 runs to 15 residues. CDR3 sequence: CASSFRQGPYNEQFF. CDR3 nucleotides: TGTGCCAGCAGCTTCCGGCAGGGGCCCTACAATGAGCAGTTCTTC.

This clonotype was counted ten times or more. This chain links TRBV5-1 with TRBJ2-1; D is uncertain. The germline V gene has CDR1 SGHRS and CDR2 YFSETQ. The CDR3 is 13 amino acids. V was shortened by 0 bases and J by 7 bases, with 8 bases between the two germline ends. The CDR3 nucleotides are TGCGCCAGCAGCTTGGTTAGTTTTAATGAGCAGTTCTTC. It is translated as CASSLVSFNEQFF.

There are a few counts of this clonotype. This chain connects TRBV18 to TRBJ2-1; D might be TRBD2 (5 bases). Trimming took 0 bases from V and 4 from J, leaving 7 bases between them. The germline V gene has CDR1 KGHSH and CDR2 LQKENI. The CDR3 sequence is 14 residues long. The chain's CDR3 is CASSPPEDYNEQFF. As DNA, the CDR3 is TGTGCCAGCTCACCACCGGAGGATTACAATGAGCAGTTCTTC.

The rearrangement uses TRBV20-1 and TRBJ1-5; D not certain. Germline V gene lookup returns CDR1 DFQATT and CDR2 SNEGSKA (reference sequence). V dropped 7 bases and J dropped 5 bases, with 12 bases sitting between them. The CDR3 extends over 12 amino acids. The CDR3 loop is CSGEGQDQPQHF. Here the CDR3 DNA reads TGCAGTGGGGAAGGGCAGGATCAGCCCCAGCATTTT.

The genes are TRBV27 and TRBJ2-7; D is unresolved. Germline V gene sequence: CDR1 MNHEY, CDR2 SMNVEV (reference sequence). The ends were cut back, 5 bases at V and 6 bases at J, with 14 bases in the middle. The CDR3 has 13 amino acids. The CDR3 DNA reads TGTGCCAGCAGTCTGACCTGGCCCCTCGAGCAGTACTTC. Translated, it gives CASSLTWPLEQYF.

This clonotype was seen only a few times. The chain employs TRBV7-8 and TRBJ2-7; D ambiguous. The CDR3 is 17 residues long. Germline V gene sequence: CDR1 SGHVS, CDR2 FQNEAQ. Trimming left V 0 bases short and J 3 bases short, with 18 bases between. The CDR3 DNA reads as TGTGCCAGCAGCTTAGCGGTCGGGTGGGAAGGATTCTACGAGCAGTACTTC. Translation gives CASSLAVGWEGFYEQYF.